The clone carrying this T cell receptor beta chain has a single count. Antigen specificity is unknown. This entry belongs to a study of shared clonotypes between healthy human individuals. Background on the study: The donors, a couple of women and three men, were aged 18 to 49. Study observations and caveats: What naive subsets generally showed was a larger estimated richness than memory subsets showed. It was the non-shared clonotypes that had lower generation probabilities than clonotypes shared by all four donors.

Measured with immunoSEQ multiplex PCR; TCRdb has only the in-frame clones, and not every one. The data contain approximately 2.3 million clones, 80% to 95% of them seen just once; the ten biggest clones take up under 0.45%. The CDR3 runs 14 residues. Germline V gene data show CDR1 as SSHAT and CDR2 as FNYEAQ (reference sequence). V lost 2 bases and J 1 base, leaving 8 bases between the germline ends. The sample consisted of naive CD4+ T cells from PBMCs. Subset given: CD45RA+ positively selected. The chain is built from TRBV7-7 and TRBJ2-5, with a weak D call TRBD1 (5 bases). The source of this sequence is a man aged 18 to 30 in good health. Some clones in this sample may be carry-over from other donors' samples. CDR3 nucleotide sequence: TGTGCCAGCAGCTTAACGGACACCCAAGAGACCCAGTACTTC. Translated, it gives CASSLTDTQETQYF.